Listed below are T cell receptor beta chains from one sample, sequenced in a study of blood T cell repertoires in COVID-19. Assay used: immunoSEQ multiplex PCR; TCRdb lists only in-frame clones, some missing. The data contain about 250,000 clones, roughly 85% of them singletons. The source material was peripheral blood. The receptors stem from a man between 18 and 29 years old with active or convalescent COVID-19. Both conserved end residues are part of each CDR3. The order of the fields is J gene, V gene, clone size, CDR3 length, D gene, CDR3 DNA, CDR3 protein. The D gene is left open where the match is weak. Rows give clone size only sometimes, using once, few, many, or a class for an expanded clone.

J: TRBJ2-5
V: TRBV20-1
size: -
length: 15
D: -
DNA: TGCAGTGCCAGTCGGGCGGGGGCCATGGGGGAGACCCAGTACTTC
CDR3: CSASRAGAMGETQYF

J: TRBJ2-7
V: TRBV5-4
size: -
length: 15
D: -
DNA: TGTGCCAGCAGCTTGGAGCAGGATAGTGGCTACGAGCAGTACTTC
CDR3: CASSLEQDSGYEQYF

J: TRBJ2-1
V: TRBV4-1
size: -
length: 18
D: -
DNA: TGCGCCAGCAGCCAATCCGGGACTTGGGTTTCTTACAATGCTGAGCAGTTCTTC
CDR3: CASSQSGTWVSYNAEQFF

J: TRBJ2-7
V: TRBV20-1
size: -
length: 17
D: TRBD2
DNA: TGCAGTGCTAGTAGTCTACTAGCGGGGCTGTTCTCCTACGAGCAGTACTTC
CDR3: CSASSLLAGLFSYEQYF

J: TRBJ1-4
V: TRBV11-2
size: -
length: 15
D: TRBD1
DNA: TGTGCCAGCAGCTTAAGGGGACAGCTAAATGAAAAACTGTTTTTT
CDR3: CASSLRGQLNEKLFF

J: TRBJ1-1
V: TRBV5-1
size: -
length: 16
D: TRBD1
DNA: TGCGCCAGCAGCTTGGGCCTGACAGGGTATTATAATGAAGCTTTCTTT
CDR3: CASSLGLTGYYNEAFF

J: TRBJ1-2
V: TRBV7-2
size: few
length: 11
D: -
DNA: TGTGCCAGCATTAGGGGCTATGGCTACACCTTC
CDR3: CASIRGYGYTF

J: TRBJ2-3
V: TRBV5-1
size: -
length: 18
D: TRBD2
DNA: TGCGCCAGCAGCCGGGGGAGAGCCAGCGGGAAGAGGACAGATACGCAGTATTTT
CDR3: CASSRGRASGKRTDTQYF

J: TRBJ2-2
V: TRBV6-2/TRBV6-3
size: -
length: 16
D: -
DNA: TGTGCCAGCAGTTACTTTGGAGGGACGGACACCGGGGAGCTGTTTTTT
CDR3: CASSYFGGTDTGELFF

J: TRBJ1-1
V: TRBV3-1/TRBV3-2
size: -
length: 14
D: -
DNA: TGTGCCAGCACCCGGACAGCCATGAACACTGAAGCTTTCTTT
CDR3: CASTRTAMNTEAFF

J: TRBJ1-1
V: TRBV29-1
size: -
length: 14
D: TRBD1
DNA: TGCAGCGTACAGGGGGCCCCGGGGAACACTGAAGCTTTCTTT
CDR3: CSVQGAPGNTEAFF

J: TRBJ2-7
V: TRBV5-4
size: -
length: 15
D: -
DNA: TGTGCCAGCAGCTTGGGTGGAGGAAAGATCTACGAGCAGTACTTC
CDR3: CASSLGGGKIYEQYF

J: TRBJ1-5
V: TRBV19
size: -
length: 17
D: TRBD1
DNA: TGTGCCAGTAGTTCTTCGACAGGGGGGGAAATCAATCAGCCCCAGCATTTT
CDR3: CASSSSTGGEINQPQHF

J: TRBJ1-2
V: TRBV7-2
size: once
length: 11
D: -
DNA: TGTGCCAGCGGTGAGGGTTATGGCTACACCTTC
CDR3: CASGEGYGYTF

J: TRBJ2-1
V: TRBV6-5
size: -
length: 15
D: -
DNA: TGTGCCAGCAGTTACTCGACTCACTCCTACAATGAGCAGTTCTTC
CDR3: CASSYSTHSYNEQFF

J: TRBJ2-5
V: TRBV11-3
size: few
length: 15
D: -
DNA: TGTGCCAGCAGCTTAGGCCCGGGACAACAAGAGACCCAGTACTTC
CDR3: CASSLGPGQQETQYF

J: TRBJ2-3
V: TRBV14
size: -
length: 11
D: -
DNA: TGTGCCAGCAGTTCCGGGTGGACGCAGTATTTT
CDR3: CASSSGWTQYF

J: TRBJ1-2
V: TRBV4-3
size: -
length: 13
D: -
DNA: TGCGCCAGCAGCCAGGACATGGACTATGGCTACACCTTC
CDR3: CASSQDMDYGYTF

J: TRBJ1-2
V: TRBV4-1
size: -
length: 13
D: -
DNA: TGCGCCAGCAGCCAAGATTCAGGCGCTGGCTACACCTTC
CDR3: CASSQDSGAGYTF

J: TRBJ1-6
V: TRBV6-2/TRBV6-3
size: -
length: 18
D: -
DNA: TGTGCCAGCAGTTACACCGACCAGGGGAGCTCCTATAATTCACCCCTCCACTTT
CDR3: CASSYTDQGSSYNSPLHF

J: TRBJ2-7
V: TRBV20-1
size: -
length: 14
D: TRBD2
DNA: TGCAGTGCTAGTGCGGGAGGGTACTCCTACGAGCAGTACTTC
CDR3: CSASAGGYSYEQYF

J: TRBJ1-4
V: TRBV1
size: -
length: 20
D: -
DNA: TGCACCAGCAGCCAAGATCGGAGGGACAGCAGAAAACGAATTAATGAAAAACTGTTTTTT
CDR3: CTSSQDRRDSRKRINEKLFF

J: TRBJ1-3
V: TRBV7-9
size: once
length: 14
D: TRBD1
DNA: TGTGCCAGCAGCTCGGACAGGGTAGGAAACACCATATATTTT
CDR3: CASSSDRVGNTIYF

J: TRBJ2-7
V: TRBV7-6
size: -
length: 16
D: -
DNA: TGTGCCAGCAGCAAACAAGTAGGCGGGGTCTCCTACGAGCAGTACTTC
CDR3: CASSKQVGGVSYEQYF

J: TRBJ1-3
V: TRBV19
size: -
length: 14
D: TRBD1
DNA: TGTGCCAGTAGTGTGACAGGGGCCGGAAACACCATATATTTT
CDR3: CASSVTGAGNTIYF

J: TRBJ2-1
V: TRBV5-8
size: -
length: 15
D: -
DNA: TGTGCCAGCAGCTTGTACGTCCCGGTCGAGAATGAGCAGTTCTTC
CDR3: CASSLYVPVENEQFF

J: TRBJ2-3
V: TRBV11-3
size: -
length: 15
D: -
DNA: TGTGCCAGCAGCTTAGAGGGGCTAGCGACAGATACGCAGTATTTT
CDR3: CASSLEGLATDTQYF

J: TRBJ1-5
V: TRBV10-3
size: -
length: 13
D: TRBD1
DNA: TGTGCCATCGGGACAGAAATCAATCAGCCCCAGCATTTT
CDR3: CAIGTEINQPQHF

J: TRBJ2-7
V: TRBV13
size: once
length: 14
D: -
DNA: TGTGCCAGCAGCTTTGGAAACAGGGTATACGAGCAGTACTTC
CDR3: CASSFGNRVYEQYF

J: TRBJ2-7
V: TRBV7-2
size: -
length: 14
D: TRBD2
DNA: TGTGCCAGCAGCTTAGACGGGGGGAGGTACGAGCAGTACTTC
CDR3: CASSLDGGRYEQYF

J: TRBJ2-7
V: TRBV5-6
size: -
length: 13
D: -
DNA: TGTGCCAGCAGCTGGCTGGCGGCCAAGGAGCAGTACTTC
CDR3: CASSWLAAKEQYF

J: TRBJ2-1
V: TRBV19
size: -
length: 17
D: TRBD2
DNA: TGTGCCAGTAGTGCACTAGCGGGAGTAGGATCCTACAATGAGCAGTTCTTC
CDR3: CASSALAGVGSYNEQFF

J: TRBJ2-3
V: TRBV7-3
size: -
length: 16
D: TRBD1
DNA: TGTGCCAGCAGCCGGGGACAGGGCGGCAGCACAGATACGCAGTATTTT
CDR3: CASSRGQGGSTDTQYF

J: TRBJ1-6
V: TRBV28
size: few
length: 17
D: -
DNA: TGTGCCAGCAGTTTTGAGGATTATAGCTCCTATAATTCACCCCTCCACTTT
CDR3: CASSFEDYSSYNSPLHF

J: TRBJ1-2
V: TRBV5-1
size: -
length: 21
D: TRBD1
DNA: TGCGCCAGATTAGCCAAGGACAGGGGAGGTTTCGCGTGTAGGTTAGGCTATGGCTACACCTTC
CDR3: CARLAKDRGGFACRLGYGYTF

J: TRBJ2-3
V: TRBV5-8
size: -
length: 17
D: -
DNA: TGTGCCAGCAGCTTGGCCGGTGACAGGAGAAGCACAGATACGCAGTATTTT
CDR3: CASSLAGDRRSTDTQYF

J: TRBJ2-7
V: TRBV7-3
size: -
length: 14
D: TRBD1
DNA: TGTGCCAGCAGCTCCCAGGGGGCAGGGGACGAGCAGTACTTC
CDR3: CASSSQGAGDEQYF

J: TRBJ2-5
V: TRBV27
size: -
length: 15
D: TRBD1
DNA: TGTGCCAGCAGTTTAGTCGGGACAGGGGAAGAGACCCAGTACTTC
CDR3: CASSLVGTGEETQYF

J: TRBJ1-5
V: TRBV7-9
size: -
length: 16
D: -
DNA: TGTGCCAGCAGCTTACTGGGCCCCTCGAACAATCAGCCCCAGCATTTT
CDR3: CASSLLGPSNNQPQHF

J: TRBJ2-3
V: TRBV6-2/TRBV6-3
size: -
length: 15
D: TRBD2
DNA: TGTGCCAGCAGTTACGGACTAGCGGTACCAGATACGCAGTATTTT
CDR3: CASSYGLAVPDTQYF

J: TRBJ1-1
V: TRBV5-4
size: few
length: 13
D: -
DNA: TGTGCCAGCAGCAAGACAGGGAACACTGAAGCTTTCTTT
CDR3: CASSKTGNTEAFF

J: TRBJ2-3
V: TRBV4-1
size: -
length: 16
D: -
DNA: TGCGCCAGCAGCCAAGAGAATGCGCCCAGCACAGATACGCAGTATTTT
CDR3: CASSQENAPSTDTQYF

J: TRBJ2-1
V: TRBV3-1/TRBV3-2
size: -
length: 19
D: TRBD2
DNA: TGTGCCAGCAGCCAAATATGGGGTCGGGATAGCGGGAGTTTGAGTGAGCAGTTCTTC
CDR3: CASSQIWGRDSGSLSEQFF

J: TRBJ1-1
V: TRBV5-1
size: -
length: 14
D: -
DNA: TGCGCCAGCAGCTTGGTTCTGGGGGGGACTGAAGCTTTCTTT
CDR3: CASSLVLGGTEAFF

J: TRBJ1-2
V: TRBV11-2
size: few
length: 14
D: -
DNA: TGTGCCAGCTCTGAGGTAGCAGGGGCCAGTGGCTACACCTTC
CDR3: CASSEVAGASGYTF

J: TRBJ1-1
V: TRBV19
size: -
length: 15
D: -
DNA: TGTGCCAGTAGTACCTGGACAGCGATGAACACTGAAGCTTTCTTT
CDR3: CASSTWTAMNTEAFF